This T cell receptor beta chain emerged from a study of identical twins. Study outcomes and limitations: Excess sharing between twins was weaker in beta out-of-frame sequences. Out-of-frame alpha sequences shared by twins were enriched for low generation probability.

TCRdb re-called the 5' RACE reads with MiXCR, one entry per CDR3 protein. The sample lists some 260,000 distinct CDR3 sequences, roughly an eighth occurring once. This clonotype has just a few counts. No antigen is known for it. Healthy Caucasians supplied all donations. The material sequenced was memory (CD45RO+) T cells sorted from blood. The TCR sequence derives from a woman aged 18 to 35 in good health.

In DNA, the CDR3 is TGCGCCAGCAGTGAGGAAGGGACGTATGGCTACACCTTC. Amino acids: CASSEEGTYGYTF. The chain has TRBV5-1 and TRBJ1-2; possible D gene TRBD1, 5 bases. V lost 5 bases, J lost 5 bases, and 13 bases lay in between. The CDR3 has 13 amino acids. Looked up from germline, CDR1 is SGHRS and CDR2 is YFSETQ.